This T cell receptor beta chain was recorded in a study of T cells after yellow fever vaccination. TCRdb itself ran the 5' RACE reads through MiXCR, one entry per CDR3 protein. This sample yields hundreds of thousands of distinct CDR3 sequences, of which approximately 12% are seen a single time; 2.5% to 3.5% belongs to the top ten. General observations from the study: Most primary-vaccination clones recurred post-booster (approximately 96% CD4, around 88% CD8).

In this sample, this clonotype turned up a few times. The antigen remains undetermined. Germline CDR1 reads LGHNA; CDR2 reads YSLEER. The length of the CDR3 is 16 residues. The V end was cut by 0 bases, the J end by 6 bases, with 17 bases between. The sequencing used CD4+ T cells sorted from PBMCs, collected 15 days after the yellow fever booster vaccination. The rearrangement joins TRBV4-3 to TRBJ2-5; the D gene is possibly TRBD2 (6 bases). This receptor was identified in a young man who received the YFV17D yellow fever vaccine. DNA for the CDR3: TGCGCCAGCAGCCAAGATTCTGGCGGGGTCGGGAAGACCCAGTACTTC. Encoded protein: CASSQDSGGVGKTQYF.